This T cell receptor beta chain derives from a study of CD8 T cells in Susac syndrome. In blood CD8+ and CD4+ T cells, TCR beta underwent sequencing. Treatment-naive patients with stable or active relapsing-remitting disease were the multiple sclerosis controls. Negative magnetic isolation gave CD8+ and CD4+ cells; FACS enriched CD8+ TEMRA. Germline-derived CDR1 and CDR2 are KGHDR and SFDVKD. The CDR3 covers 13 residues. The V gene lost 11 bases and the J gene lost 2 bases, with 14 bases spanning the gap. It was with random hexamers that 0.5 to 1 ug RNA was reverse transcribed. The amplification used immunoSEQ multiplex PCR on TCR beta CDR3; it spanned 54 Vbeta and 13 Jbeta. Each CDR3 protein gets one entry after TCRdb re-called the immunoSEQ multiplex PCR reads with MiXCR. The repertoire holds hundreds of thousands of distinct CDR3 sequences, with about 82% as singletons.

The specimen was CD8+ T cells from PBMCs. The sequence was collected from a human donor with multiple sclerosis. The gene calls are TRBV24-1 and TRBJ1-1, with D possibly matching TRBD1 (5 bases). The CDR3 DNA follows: TGTGCCATCGAGAGGGGACCTAACACTGAAGCTTTCTTT. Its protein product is CAIERGPNTEAFF.